Listed below are T cell receptor beta chains from one sample, sequenced in a study of OX40 agonist ivuxolimab in advanced cancers. TCRdb's copy holds only in-frame clones and misses some; the assay was immunoSEQ multiplex PCR. The sample carries more than 40,000 clones, 90% to 95% recorded once. The input for sequencing was CD4+ or CD8+ T cells sorted from blood, taken in a trial of the OX40 agonist ivuxolimab. The source of these receptors is an adult with an advanced solid tumor such as melanoma, head and neck, liver or kidney cancer. Each CDR3 is given with its conserved first and last residue. D genes are given only for firm matches. Not every row has a clone size; where given, it reads once, few, many or a size class.

cdr3_length	v_call	j_call	clone_size	d_call	cdr3_aa	cdr3_nt
13	TRBV5-4	TRBJ1-1	NA	NA	CASSLRVDTEAFF	TGTGCCAGCAGTTTACGCGTGGACACTGAAGCTTTCTTT
15	TRBV29-1	TRBJ1-2	NA	TRBD1	CSVETGEGWGYGYTF	TGCAGCGTTGAAACAGGGGAGGGTTGGGGCTATGGCTACACCTTC
11	TRBV7-9	TRBJ1-1	few	NA	CASSRQLEAFF	TGTGCCAGCAGCCGACAGTTGGAAGCTTTCTTT
18	TRBV7-2	TRBJ2-7	NA	TRBD2	CASSLSPGLAEGSYEQYF	TGTGCCAGCAGCTTATCCCCGGGACTAGCGGAAGGCTCCTACGAGCAGTACTTC
18	TRBV27	TRBJ2-7	once	TRBD2	CASSQKGLAGGPTYEQYF	TGTGCCAGCAGTCAAAAGGGACTAGCGGGAGGGCCCACCTACGAGCAGTACTTC
16	TRBV7-6	TRBJ1-1	NA	TRBD1	CASSLATGGGDTEAFF	TGTGCCAGCAGTTTAGCCACAGGGGGCGGGGACACTGAAGCTTTCTTT
17	TRBV7-2	TRBJ2-7	NA	TRBD2	CASSITSGIYTSYEQYF	TGTGCCAGCAGCATTACTAGCGGTATCTACACCTCCTACGAGCAGTACTTC
13	TRBV13	TRBJ2-2	NA	NA	CASSLPFTGELFF	TGTGCCAGCAGCCTTCCCTTCACCGGGGAGCTGTTTTTT
14	TRBV5-4	TRBJ1-2	NA	NA	CASTLIGGMSGYTF	TGTGCCAGCACCCTAATCGGGGGCATGAGTGGCTACACCTTC
17	TRBV27	TRBJ2-1	NA	TRBD2	CASSLAIAGVGDNEQFF	TGTGCCAGCAGTTTAGCCATAGCGGGAGTTGGGGACAATGAGCAGTTCTTC
11	TRBV7-3	TRBJ2-1	NA	NA	CASSFLDEQFF	TGTGCCAGCAGCTTTCTCGATGAGCAGTTCTTC
13	TRBV29-1	TRBJ2-5	NA	NA	CSVTAGREQTQYF	TGCAGCGTTACGGCGGGCAGGGAACAGACCCAGTACTTC
16	TRBV9	TRBJ1-2	NA	TRBD1	CASSSGQGETNYGYTF	TGTGCCAGCAGCTCAGGACAGGGAGAAACGAACTATGGCTACACCTTC
14	TRBV19	TRBJ1-2	NA	NA	CASSIRQINYGYTF	TGTGCCAGTAGTATAAGGCAGATCAACTATGGCTACACCTTC
17	TRBV9	TRBJ2-5	NA	TRBD2	CASSVEFGGGAAETQYF	TGTGCCAGCAGCGTAGAATTTGGCGGGGGGGCCGCGGAGACCCAGTACTTC
15	TRBV19	TRBJ1-5	NA	NA	CASSASFRSNQPQHF	TGTGCCAGTAGTGCCTCATTTCGTAGCAATCAGCCCCAGCATTTT
13	TRBV2	TRBJ2-1	once	TRBD2	CASMPAGGNEQFF	TGTGCCAGCATGCCGGCGGGAGGAAATGAGCAGTTCTTC
17	TRBV4-3	TRBJ2-3	NA	NA	CASSQDLPGSWTDTQYF	TGCGCCAGCAGCCAAGATCTCCCCGGGAGTTGGACAGATACGCAGTATTTT
15	TRBV28	TRBJ2-3	NA	TRBD2	CASSELASAGDTQYF	TGTGCCAGCAGCGAACTAGCGTCCGCGGGAGATACGCAGTATTTT
13	TRBV5-1	TRBJ1-1	NA	TRBD1	CASSIRTGPEAFF	TGCGCCAGCAGCATAAGGACAGGACCTGAAGCTTTCTTT
15	TRBV7-9	TRBJ2-7	NA	TRBD1	CASSLLGQDHYEQYF	TGTGCCAGCAGCTTATTAGGACAGGATCACTACGAGCAGTACTTC
14	TRBV19	TRBJ2-7	NA	TRBD2	CASSFSGGLYEQYF	TGTGCCAGTAGTTTTTCGGGAGGGCTCTACGAGCAGTACTTC
15	TRBV4-3	TRBJ1-4	NA	NA	CASSHWTEGSEKLFF	TGCGCCAGCAGCCATTGGACCGAAGGAAGTGAAAAACTGTTTTTT
14	TRBV5-6	TRBJ1-2	NA	NA	CASSSQGRDYGYTF	TGTGCCAGCAGCTCACAGGGACGGGACTATGGCTACACCTTC
12	TRBV5-4	TRBJ2-5	NA	NA	CASSSTPNPQYF	TGTGCCAGCAGCTCGACCCCCAACCCCCAGTACTTC
16	TRBV5-5	TRBJ2-1	NA	TRBD2	CASSLTSGDSYNEQFF	TGTGCCAGCAGCCTGACTAGCGGTGACTCCTACAATGAGCAGTTCTTC
16	TRBV7-9	TRBJ2-1	NA	TRBD2	CASSPRTSGRYNEQFF	TGTGCCAGCAGCCCACGGACTAGCGGGAGATACAATGAGCAGTTCTTC
14	TRBV7-3	TRBJ2-2	NA	NA	CASSLSLSGGELFF	TGTGCCAGCAGCTTGTCGCTGTCGGGCGGGGAGCTGTTTTTT
13	TRBV7-9	TRBJ2-3	NA	TRBD1	CASSPPRGLAEYF	TGTGCCAGCAGCCCCCCGAGGGGGCTCGCAGAGTATTTT
16	TRBV11-2	TRBJ1-4	NA	TRBD1	CASSWMTGPTNEKLFF	TGTGCCAGCAGCTGGATGACAGGGCCTACGAATGAAAAACTGTTTTTT
16	TRBV9	TRBJ2-5	NA	NA	CASSDVPDAAIETQYF	TGTGCCAGCAGCGACGTACCGGACGCCGCGATTGAGACCCAGTACTTC
13	TRBV19	TRBJ1-1	NA	NA	CASSTSLNTEAFF	TGTGCCAGTAGTACATCCCTAAACACTGAAGCTTTCTTT
15	TRBV27	TRBJ2-1	NA	NA	CASSFSPNSYNEQFF	TGTGCCAGCAGTTTTTCGCCTAACTCCTACAATGAGCAGTTCTTC
15	TRBV27	TRBJ2-7	NA	TRBD2	CASTSTGGDTYEQYF	TGTGCCAGCACCTCAACTGGGGGGGATACCTACGAGCAGTACTTC
18	TRBV29-1	TRBJ2-1	NA	TRBD2	CSVEDYAGVGGLGNEQFF	TGCAGCGTTGAAGATTACGCGGGAGTAGGAGGGTTGGGGAATGAGCAGTTCTTC
11	TRBV20-1	TRBJ1-2	NA	NA	CSAGRDYGYTF	TGCAGTGCCGGACGGGACTATGGCTACACCTTC
15	TRBV4-1	TRBJ2-3	NA	NA	CASSQLNQNTDTQYF	TGCGCCAGCAGCCAACTGAACCAGAACACAGATACGCAGTATTTT
18	TRBV5-1	TRBJ2-2	NA	TRBD2	CASSLTPGGRSYTGELFF	TGCGCCAGCAGCTTGACTCCGGGGGGGAGATCGTACACCGGGGAGCTGTTTTTT
17	TRBV5-8	TRBJ2-3	NA	TRBD2	CASSTGLAGVGADTQYF	TGTGCCAGCAGCACCGGACTAGCGGGGGTGGGAGCAGATACGCAGTATTTT
13	TRBV28	TRBJ1-2	NA	TRBD1	CASTHRGLYGYTF	TGTGCCAGCACCCACAGGGGGTTATATGGCTACACCTTC
16	TRBV2	TRBJ2-7	NA	NA	CASSEEARTAAYEQYF	TGTGCCAGCAGTGAAGAGGCCCGGACAGCTGCCTACGAGCAGTACTTC
13	TRBV2	TRBJ1-1	NA	NA	CASSESGYTEAFF	TGTGCCAGCAGCGAATCAGGGTACACTGAAGCTTTCTTT
15	TRBV19	TRBJ2-1	NA	TRBD1	CASSIAGGLYNEQFF	TGTGCCAGTAGTATAGCAGGGGGCCTTTACAATGAGCAGTTCTTC
15	TRBV4-1	TRBJ2-2	NA	NA	CASSQEPGSAGELFF	TGCGCCAGCAGCCAAGAGCCGGGGTCGGCCGGGGAGCTGTTTTTT
14	TRBV7-9	TRBJ1-1	NA	TRBD1	CASSFAGGNTEAFF	TGTGCCAGCAGCTTCGCAGGGGGGAACACTGAAGCTTTCTTT
16	TRBV28	TRBJ2-1	NA	TRBD1	CASSSPPGTGGNEQFF	TGTGCCAGCAGTTCCCCACCCGGGACAGGGGGCAATGAGCAGTTCTTC
16	TRBV2	TRBJ2-7	once	TRBD1	CASSGHRDRGTYEQYF	TGTGCCAGCAGTGGACATCGGGACAGGGGAACCTACGAGCAGTACTTC